These 15 T cell receptor beta chains came from one sample sequenced in a study of T cell repertoires and HLA-DP antigens. CD4+ cells expanded for about 15 days were restimulated roughly 25 h with allogeneic-DPB1 HeLa cells. HeLa stimulator cells carried retrovirally transduced HLA-DPA1/DPB1, HLA-DM, invariant chain and CD80. Sequencing was performed with immunoSEQ multiplex PCR; in TCRdb, only in-frame clones are kept and a portion is missing. The sample carries some 2,400 clones, over 55% recorded once. The sample was CD137- CD4+ T cells from cultured PBMCs. The receptor source for this set is a man between 60 and 75 years old in good health and CMV-seronegative.

V usage is TRBV5-4 and J usage is TRBJ2-5; TRBD2 is a possible D gene (5 bases). In germline, CDR1 is SGHNT, CDR2 YYREEE (reference sequence). CDR3 length: 13 amino acids. Trimming took off 5 bases at V and 1 base at J, with 9 bases between the two ends. CDR3 protein: CASRSRGQETQYF. The CDR3 DNA follows: TGTGCCAGCAGGAGCCGGGGCCAAGAGACCCAGTACTTC.

This chain joins TRBV14 and TRBJ1-6; D call uncertain. The germline CDR1 and CDR2 sequences are SGHDN and FVKESK. Trimming left V 0 bases short and J 12 bases short, with 9 bases between. The length of the CDR3 is 13 residues. The CDR3 coding sequence is TGTGCCAGCAGCCAAGAGGAACACCTACCCCTCCACTTT. It codes for CASSQEEHLPLHF.

The chain carries TRBV19 and TRBJ2-1; weak D call: TRBD1 (6 bases). Germline assignment: CDR1 LNHDA and CDR2 SQIVND (reference sequence). The germline V and J ends were trimmed by 4 bases and 0 bases, with 10 bases remaining between them. This CDR3 has 15 amino acids. In DNA form, the CDR3 reads TGTGCCAGTAGTAATAGGGGGATCTCCTACAATGAGCAGTTCTTC. Its protein product is CASSNRGISYNEQFF.

This chain joins TRBV13 and TRBJ1-5; maybe TRBD1 (5 bases). Trimming removed 3 bases at V and 6 bases at J, with 9 bases between. There are 13 residues in the CDR3. Germline V gene data show CDR1 as PRHDT and CDR2 as FYEKMQ (reference sequence). The CDR3 is CASSFQGGQPQHF. The CDR3 DNA sequence: TGTGCCAGCAGCTTCCAGGGCGGTCAGCCCCAGCATTTT.

The J gene is TRBJ2-4, the V gene TRBV19; TRBD2 is a possible D gene (5 bases). Trimming removed 5 bases from V and 7 bases from J, with 12 bases in between. This CDR3 comprises 13 residues. The germline V gene encodes CDR1 LNHDA and CDR2 SQIVND (reference sequence). Here the CDR3 DNA reads TGTGCCAGTAGTCTGACGGGGAACAACATTCAGTACTTC. It yields the protein CASSLTGNNIQYF.

The chain employs TRBV30 and TRBJ1-5; possible D gene TRBD1, 5 bases. V lost 1 base to trimming and J lost 2 bases, with 9 bases between them. The CDR3 is made up of 14 amino acids. The germline gives CDR1 GTSNPN, CDR2 SVGIG (reference sequence). The CDR3 loop is CAWSAGRGNQPQHF. In DNA form, the CDR3 reads TGTGCCTGGAGTGCAGGGAGAGGCAATCAGCCCCAGCATTTT.

This clone occurred once. In DNA, the CDR3 is TGTGCCAGCAGCGAAGGGGGAGCCGCTAACTATGGCTACACCTTC. Translated, it gives CASSEGGAANYGYTF. This chain links TRBV7-2 with TRBJ1-2, with D perhaps matching TRBD1 (6 bases). The V and J ends lost 5 bases and 0 bases respectively, with 13 bases between them. Germline V lookup: CDR1 SGHTA, CDR2 FQGNSA. This CDR3 has 15 residues.

Relative to its sample, this clone is medium-sized. In nucleotides, the CDR3 is TGTGCCAGCAGGGACTTGGGAACAGGGGCTAGATACGAGCAGTACTTC. Protein: CASRDLGTGARYEQYF. The chain employs TRBV6-6 and TRBJ2-7; TRBD1 aligns across 7 bases. The V gene end was trimmed by 6 bases and the J gene end by 4 bases; junction bases not matched to a gene: 15. The CDR3 loop spans 16 amino acids. The germline V gene has CDR1 MNHNY and CDR2 SVGAGI (reference sequence).

Points on this clone: At one boundary the junction diverges from the germline segment, which might be a read error. Other DNA variants within this sample encode the same CDR3. This chain links TRBV11-2 with TRBJ1-6; D might be TRBD1 (6 bases). CDR1 is SGHAT, CDR2 FQNNGV, per germline. This CDR3 has 15 amino acids. The DNA of the CDR3 is TGCGCCAGCAGCCGGGGGCGCGACTATAATTCACCCCTCCACTTT. Its translation is CASSRGRDYNSPLHF. Variable domain in full (rest from reference TRBV11-2 and TRBJ1-6): EAGVAQSPRYKIIEKRQSVAFWCNPISGHATLYWYQQILGQGPKLLIQFQNNGVVDDSQLPKDRFSAERLKGVDSTLKIQPAKLEDSAVYLCASSRGRDYNSPLHFGNGTRLTVT.

V and J are TRBV4-1 and TRBJ2-7, with 12 bases matching TRBD2. Germline trimming cut 0 bases from V and 0 bases from J; bases unmatched to any gene: 6. Germline CDR1 is MGHRA and CDR2 is YSYEKL. This CDR3 contains 18 residues. The CDR3 DNA sequence: TGCGCCAGCAGCCAAGAGACTAGCGGGGGCCAGAGCTCCTACGAGCAGTACTTC. Its translation is CASSQETSGGQSSYEQYF.

This clone appeared a few times. In DNA, the CDR3 is TGTGCCAGCAGCCGGCAGACTAGCGGGAGTTCCTACAATGAGCAGTTCTTC. It translates to CASSRQTSGSSYNEQFF. The genes are TRBV11-1 and TRBJ2-1, with 12 bases lining up with TRBD2. The V gene's germline CDR1 is SGHAT and CDR2 FQDESV (reference sequence). V lost 5 bases, J lost 1 base, and 6 bases stayed unmatched. The CDR3 is 17 amino acids. The variable domain in full, completed from reference TRBV11-1 and TRBJ2-1, reads EAEVAQSPRYKITEKSQAVAFWCDPISGHATLYWYRQILGQGPELLVQFQDESVVDDSQLPKDRFSAERLKGVDSTLKIQPAELGDSAMYLCASSRQTSGSSYNEQFFGPGTRLTVL.

This chain uses TRBV12-2 with TRBJ2-1; the table's D call, TRBD2, was not checked against the DNA. TRBV12-2 is a listed pseudogene. The CDR3 length is 17 residues. The CDR3 region is CASRFDCSAGSGTEQFF. CDR3 DNA: TGTGCAAGTCGCTTCGATTGTTCGGCCGGGAGTGGGACTGAGCAGTTCTTC.

This clone was picked up one time. The chain links TRBV7-1 to TRBJ1-6; 11 positions agree with TRBD1. TRBV7-1 is known as an ORF, though its function is uncertain. There are 16 residues in the CDR3. V lost 5 bases to trimming and J lost 6 bases; unmatched junction nucleotides: 6. In nucleotides, the CDR3 is TGTGCCAGCAGCGCCTGGGACAGGGGGTTTAATTCACCCCTCCACTTT. Translated: CASSAWDRGFNSPLHF.

J is TRBJ1-6 and V is TRBV28; D not resolved. Trimming left V 5 bases short and J 2 bases short, with 7 bases between. Germline V gene lookup returns CDR1 MDHEN and CDR2 SYDVKM. The CDR3 runs to 14 residues. CDR3 amino acids: CASSPGPYNSPLHF. The CDR3 DNA reads as TGTGCCAGCAGTCCCGGACCCTATAATTCACCCCTCCACTTT. Looking up the rest from reference TRBV28 and TRBJ1-6 gives the full variable domain: DVKVTQSSRYLVKRTGEKVFLECVQDMDHENMFWYRQDPGLGLRLIYFSYDVKMKEKGDIPEGYSVSREKKERFSLILESASTNQTSMYLCASSPGPYNSPLHFGNGTRLTVT.

The rearrangement uses TRBV4-3 and TRBJ2-1; a weak D match, TRBD2 (5 bases). The germline V gene has CDR1 LGHNA and CDR2 YSLEER. Trimming removed 3 bases from V and 9 bases from J, with 6 bases in between. This CDR3 contains 11 residues. Here the CDR3 reads CASSHSGEQFF. CDR3 sequence (DNA): TGCGCCAGCAGCCACAGCGGTGAGCAGTTCTTC.